Listed below are T cell receptor beta chains from one sample, sequenced in a study. TCRdb redid the calling of the multiplex PCR reads with MiXCR, one entry per CDR3 protein. The sample records about 1,000 distinct CDR3 sequences, 0.74% being singletons. Specimen: Tregs sorted from blood. Receptors originate from a female donor with breast cancer. CDR3s include the opening cysteine and the closing phenylalanine or tryptophan. Fields, in order: D gene, V gene, clone size, J gene, CDR3 DNA, CDR3 protein. D genes are given only for firm matches. Part of the rows lack a size; the others show once, few, many or a class for expanded clones.

-	TRBV12-3/TRBV12-4	medium-sized	TRBJ1-2	TGTGCCAGCAGTTTTCTGCCTACTGTCTATGGCTACACCTTC	CASSFLPTVYGYTF
-	TRBV12-3/TRBV12-4	medium-sized	TRBJ1-2	TGTGCCAGCAGAACTGACAGCCTCTATGGCTACACCTTC	CASRTDSLYGYTF
-	TRBV12-3/TRBV12-4	-	TRBJ1-2	TGTGCCAGCAGTTTAAACAGGTTACACTATGGCTACACCTTC	CASSLNRLHYGYTF
TRBD1	TRBV12-3/TRBV12-4	medium-sized	TRBJ1-2	TGTGCCAGCAGCCGTGGGACAGACTATGGCTACACCTTC	CASSRGTDYGYTF
TRBD1	TRBV12-3/TRBV12-4	large	TRBJ1-2	TGTGCCAGCAGTTCCGGGACAGGGGTTACTTACACCTTC	CASSSGTGVTYTF
-	TRBV12-3/TRBV12-4	medium-sized	TRBJ1-2	TGTGCCAGCAGTTGGGACGGAGATGGCTACACCTTC	CASSWDGDGYTF
-	TRBV12-3/TRBV12-4	large	TRBJ1-2	TGTGCCAGCAGTTTAGTGGGAGCAGCAGTTGATGGCTACACCTTC	CASSLVGAAVDGYTF
-	TRBV12-3/TRBV12-4	medium-sized	TRBJ1-2	TGTGCCAGCAGCGTACTCCGGAACTATGGCTACACCTTC	CASSVLRNYGYTF
-	TRBV12-3/TRBV12-4	medium-sized	TRBJ1-2	TGTGCCAGCAGCTCCAGACGCTACACCTTC	CASSSRRYTF
-	TRBV12-3/TRBV12-4	medium-sized	TRBJ1-2	TGTGCCAGCAGTTTGACGGATAACTATGGCTACACCTTC	CASSLTDNYGYTF
-	TRBV12-3/TRBV12-4	-	TRBJ1-2	TGTGCCAGCAGTTTTAGTCTTCATGGCTACACCTTC	CASSFSLHGYTF
-	TRBV12-3/TRBV12-4	medium-sized	TRBJ1-2	TGTGCCAGCAGTTTACGGCAGCTCTATGGCTACACCTTC	CASSLRQLYGYTF
-	TRBV12-3/TRBV12-4	medium-sized	TRBJ1-2	TGTGCCAGCAGTGAGGCGAGACTCTATGGCTACACCTTC	CASSEARLYGYTF
TRBD1	TRBV12-3/TRBV12-4	medium-sized	TRBJ1-2	TGTGCCAGCAGCCTACGGGACAGAAGGAACTATGGCTACACCTTC	CASSLRDRRNYGYTF
TRBD1	TRBV12-3/TRBV12-4	medium-sized	TRBJ1-2	TGTGCCAGCAGTTTATACAGGGGAAACTATGGCTACACCTTC	CASSLYRGNYGYTF
-	TRBV12-3/TRBV12-4	medium-sized	TRBJ1-2	TGTGCCAGCGCAACGGGACGGTTTCGTGGCTACACCTTC	CASATGRFRGYTF
-	TRBV12-3/TRBV12-4	medium-sized	TRBJ1-2	TGTGCCAGCAGTTTACTACTAATCTATGGCTACACCTTC	CASSLLLIYGYTF
-	TRBV12-3/TRBV12-4	medium-sized	TRBJ1-2	TGTGCCAGCAGTAGGACAGCCCTTAACTATGGCTACACCTTC	CASSRTALNYGYTF
-	TRBV12-3/TRBV12-4	medium-sized	TRBJ1-2	TGTGCCAGCAGTGCGGACAGATACTATGGCTACACCTTC	CASSADRYYGYTF
TRBD1	TRBV12-3/TRBV12-4	medium-sized	TRBJ1-2	TGTGCCAGCAGAACACGACAGGGAACGAGGTTTGTCTACACCTTC	CASRTRQGTRFVYTF
-	TRBV12-3/TRBV12-4	medium-sized	TRBJ1-2	TGTGCCAGCAGTTTGAGGGGATTGCTCGGCTACACCTTC	CASSLRGLLGYTF
-	TRBV12-3/TRBV12-4	-	TRBJ1-2	TGTGCCAGCAGTTCAACAGGGAACTATGGCTACACCTTC	CASSSTGNYGYTF
-	TRBV12-3/TRBV12-4	medium-sized	TRBJ1-2	TGTGCCAGCAGCGTTACTATGGGCTATGGCTACACCTTC	CASSVTMGYGYTF
-	TRBV12-3/TRBV12-4	medium-sized	TRBJ1-2	TGTGCCAGCAGTTTACGGATTCAAAGCGGCTACACCTTC	CASSLRIQSGYTF
-	TRBV12-3/TRBV12-4	medium-sized	TRBJ1-2	TGTGCCAGCAGTCACTCGGCCGGCTATGGCTACACCTTC	CASSHSAGYGYTF
-	TRBV12-3/TRBV12-4	large	TRBJ1-2	TGTGCCAGCAGTCATGGCGTGGAACGGAACTATGGCTACACCTTC	CASSHGVERNYGYTF
-	TRBV12-3/TRBV12-4	medium-sized	TRBJ1-2	TGTGCCAGCAGTTTTACGAGGGACTATGGCTACACCTTC	CASSFTRDYGYTF
-	TRBV12-3/TRBV12-4	large	TRBJ1-2	TGTGCCAGCTGGTTCTATGGCTACACCTTC	CASWFYGYTF
-	TRBV12-3/TRBV12-4	medium-sized	TRBJ1-2	TGTGCCAGCAGTTTGAGTATCCGACGGAGGAACTATGGCTACACCTTC	CASSLSIRRRNYGYTF
-	TRBV12-3/TRBV12-4	medium-sized	TRBJ1-2	TGTGCCAGCAGCGGGACGCAGCTCCGTTATGGCTACACCTTC	CASSGTQLRYGYTF